Included here is one TCR beta chain sequence, with context. Its specificity is not known. CDR1 is SGHNT, CDR2 YYREEE, per germline (reference sequence). This CDR3 spans 15 amino acids. V was pared by 0 bases and J by 2 bases, with 4 bases of the junction left unmatched. The data originate from a study of identifying expanded T cells in peripheral blood. Sequencing used immunoSEQ multiplex PCR; TCRdb keeps in-frame clones, though not all of them. The repertoire includes roughly 82,000 clones, 80% to 90% of them detected once, and 15% to 20% sits in the top ten. Regarding the study as a whole: Approximately two-week clone count variance significantly increased as total template count grew. Over around two and four weeks, about 16.4 and 19 clones changed, versus roughly 1.1 between replicates.

Collection occurred without any documented infections or immune events in donors. Sequencing was carried out using blood. The sequence was collected from a person aged 18 to 75 in good health. This chain uses TRBV5-4 with TRBJ1-1; TRBD1 aligns across 7 bases. The chain's CDR3 is CASSLDTGANTEAFF. In DNA form, the CDR3 reads TGTGCCAGCAGCTTGGACACAGGGGCCAACACTGAAGCTTTCTTT.